The 25 T cell receptor beta chains presented below share a single source sample, sequenced in a study of blood T cell repertoires in COVID-19. TCRdb keeps only in-frame clones here, not all; method: immunoSEQ multiplex PCR. The repertoire has roughly 41,000 clones, 85% to 90% of them found once; the top ten carry approximately 3.1%. The source material was PBMCs or T cells enriched from blood (not recorded which). These receptors were obtained from a woman aged 45-65 years who had recovered from COVID-19.

The count of this clone is one. This chain connects TRBV18 to TRBJ2-2; 9 bases align to TRBD1. With V trimmed by 5 bases and J by 3 bases, 4 bases remained unmatched. Per germline, CDR1 KGHSH and CDR2 LQKENI. This CDR3 region has 15 residues. The CDR3 here is CASSYTGGDTGELFF. CDR3 bases: TGTGCCAGCTCATATACAGGGGGCGACACCGGGGAGCTGTTTTTT.

The rearrangement joins TRBV18 to TRBJ2-2, with D maybe TRBD1 (6 bases). The CDR3 extends over 14 amino acids. The germline V gene has CDR1 KGHSH and CDR2 LQKENI. V was trimmed by 6 bases and J by 9 bases, leaving 17 bases between them. CDR3 sequence reads: CASSRVGGRRELFF. CDR3 nucleotide sequence: TGTGCCAGCTCCCGGGTTGGGGGCCGTCGGGAGCTGTTTTTT.

In regard to this clone: A junction boundary mismatches the germline segment, possibly from a read error. The CDR3 sequence: CAGSDTQDISYEQYF. The CDR3 bases are TGCGCCGGCAGCGACACCCAGGACATCTCCTACGAGCAGTACTTC. The chain uses TRBV10-2 and TRBJ2-7, with D possibly TRBD1 on 5 matching bases. In germline, CDR1 is WSHSY, CDR2 SAAADI. This CDR3 is built from 15 residues.

The chain employs TRBV6-1 and TRBJ1-4; perhaps TRBD1 as D (6 bases). CDR1 is MNHNS, CDR2 SASEGT, per germline. V gave up 3 bases and J gave up 7 bases, with 12 bases separating them. The CDR3 is 14 residues long. CDR3 DNA sequence: TGTGCCAGCAGTGAGACCGGGACACCTGAAAAACTGTTTTTT. Encoded protein: CASSETGTPEKLFF.

The chain couples TRBV28 to TRBJ1-2, with D perhaps matching TRBD1 (6 bases). This CDR3 spans 14 amino acids. Trimming pared 3 bases from V and 5 bases from J, leaving 13 bases between. Germline values: CDR1 MDHEN, CDR2 SYDVKM. CDR3 bases: TGTGCCAGCAGTTTGGTAGGGGGTGGTTATGGCTACACCTTC. Translating gives CASSLVGGGYGYTF.

This chain links TRBV19 with TRBJ1-2; D possibly corresponds to TRBD1 (6 bases). The ends were cut back, 5 bases at V and 4 bases at J, with 11 bases in the middle. There are 13 residues in the CDR3. Germline V gene sequence: CDR1 LNHDA, CDR2 SQIVND (reference sequence). Here the CDR3 DNA reads TGTGCCAGTAGTGCAGGGGCCCTCTATGGCTACACCTTC. This encodes CASSAGALYGYTF.

This clone was detected only once. V usage is TRBV21-1 and J usage is TRBJ2-7; the table's D call TRBD2 went unverified against the DNA. TRBV21-1 is deemed a pseudogene. This CDR3 contains 15 residues. As DNA, the CDR3 is TGTGCCAGCAGCAAAGGGCGGGCCCAAACCTACGAGCAGTACTTC. Translating it yields CASSKGRAQTYEQYF.

In this sample, this clone turned up once. V and J are TRBV7-9 and TRBJ2-1, with TRBD1 matching over 9 bases. J lost 5 bases, V lost 3 bases, and 11 bases had no gene match. The CDR3 runs to 17 residues. The germline V gene has CDR1 SEHNR and CDR2 FQNEAQ (reference sequence). CDR3 in DNA: TGTGCCAGCAGCTTCCCCCTGGGACAGGGTTCGGACAATGAGCAGTTCTTC. As protein: CASSFPLGQGSDNEQFF.

V is TRBV4-3 and J is TRBJ2-1, with D maybe TRBD2 (5 bases). V dropped 0 bases and J dropped 6 bases, with 12 bases sitting between them. The CDR3 consists of 15 residues. CDR1 is LGHNA and CDR2 is YSLEER in the germline V gene. In DNA, the CDR3 is TGCGCCAGCAGCCAAGATTTCCGTCTAGCCAATGAGCAGTTCTTC. As protein: CASSQDFRLANEQFF.

In DNA, the CDR3 is TGTGCCAGCAGTTCCTCCGGGACAGGGCACGAAAAACTGTTTTTT. Amino acid sequence: CASSSSGTGHEKLFF. The chain has TRBV28 and TRBJ1-4, with 9 positions matching TRBD1. V dropped 4 bases and J dropped 8; count of bases not matched to a gene: 8. The germline V gene encodes CDR1 MDHEN and CDR2 SYDVKM. The CDR3 length is 15 residues.

The chain is built from TRBV6-5 and TRBJ2-3; 7 nucleotides match TRBD1. After removal of 0 bases from V and 4 bases from J, the junction contained 7 bases not matched to a gene. CDR1 and CDR2 (germline): MNHEY, SVGAGI. The CDR3 totals 16 residues. The CDR3 DNA reads TGTGCCAGCAGTTACTCTACGTGGGACAGCCCAGATACGCAGTATTTT. Translating it yields CASSYSTWDSPDTQYF.

The chain uses TRBV19 and TRBJ2-3; 10 bases line up with TRBD2. Germline lookup yields CDR1 LNHDA and CDR2 SQIVND (reference sequence). After removal of 5 bases from V and 3 bases from J, the junction contained 5 bases not matched to a gene. The CDR3 totals 15 residues. The CDR3 is CASSPLAGVTDTQYF. The CDR3 DNA reads TGTGCCAGTAGTCCGCTAGCGGGAGTAACAGATACGCAGTATTTT.

The gene calls are TRBV6-5 and TRBJ1-2, with 8 bases lining up with TRBD1. CDR1 and CDR2 (germline): MNHEY, SVGAGI. CDR3 length: 13 amino acids. Trimming at V came to 6 bases and at J to 2 bases, leaving 2 bases not matched to a gene. CDR3 DNA sequence: TGTGCCAGCAGCCCAGGGGGCAACTATGGCTACACCTTC. Its translation: CASSPGGNYGYTF.

DNA for the CDR3: TGTGCCAGCAGTCCTTTCAGCGGGTCCTACAATGAGCAGTTCTTC. The encoded protein is CASSPFSGSYNEQFF. This chain links TRBV6-5 with TRBJ2-1; weak D call: TRBD2 (6 bases). The germline CDR1 and CDR2 sequences are MNHEY and SVGAGI. This CDR3 has 15 residues. The ends were cut back, 5 bases at V and 1 base at J, with 12 bases in the middle.

The chain has TRBV4-3 and TRBJ1-1; a possible D gene is TRBD1 (6 bases). V lost 1 base and J lost 0, with 15 bases in between. The CDR3 is 17 amino acids. Per germline, CDR1 LGHNA and CDR2 YSLEER. CDR3 sequence (DNA): TGCGCCAGCAGCCAAGGGGTAGGGGGAACGATGAACACTGAAGCTTTCTTT. This sequence encodes CASSQGVGGTMNTEAFF.

This clone was counted once. The V gene is TRBV18, the J gene TRBJ2-3; 8 bases align to TRBD1. J gave up 2 bases and V 0 bases, and 7 bases lay outside the gene matches. The CDR3 is 17 residues long. The germline V gene has CDR1 KGHSH and CDR2 LQKENI. CDR3 nucleotide sequence: TGTGCCAGCTCACCACCGTCCGGGACAGGACACACAGATACGCAGTATTTT. Protein sequence: CASSPPSGTGHTDTQYF.

The V gene is TRBV15, the J gene TRBJ1-4; D might be TRBD1 (6 bases). The V gene's germline CDR1 is LNHNV and CDR2 YYDKDF (reference sequence). This CDR3 comprises 14 residues. The V end was cut by 6 bases, the J end by 2 bases, with 10 bases between. The CDR3 spells CATSADRTNEKLFF. The CDR3 coding sequence is TGTGCCACCAGTGCAGACAGGACTAATGAAAAACTGTTTTTT. The entire variable domain, with the rest obtained from reference TRBV15 and TRBJ1-4, is as follows: DAMVIQNPRYQVTQFGKPVTLSCSQTLNHNVMYWYQQKSSQAPKLLFHYYDKDFNNEADTPDNFQSRRPNTSFCFLDIRSPGLGDTAMYLCATSADRTNEKLFFGSGTQLSVL.

The chain uses TRBV5-1 and TRBJ2-3; 9 bases line up with TRBD1. V shed 0 bases, J shed 4 bases, and the junction held 6 bases outside the gene matches. Per the germline V gene, CDR1 is SGHRS and CDR2 is YFSETQ. This CDR3 has 16 amino acids. CDR3 residues: CASSLGRTGVADTQYF. The CDR3 DNA reads as TGCGCCAGCAGCTTGGGAAGGACAGGGGTAGCAGATACGCAGTATTTT.

The chain links TRBV7-9 to TRBJ2-1; D may be TRBD2 (5 bases). The V end was cut by 6 bases, the J end by 13 bases, with 19 bases between. The germline V gene has CDR1 SEHNR and CDR2 FQNEAQ (reference sequence). The CDR3 has 13 residues. CDR3 sequence reads: CASRLDDRGRQFF. For the CDR3, the DNA is TGTGCCAGCAGGCTCGACGACCGGGGTCGCCAGTTCTTC.

With regard to this clone: One end of the junction fails to match germline, which may point to a read error. The chain recombines TRBV7-7 with TRBJ2-5, with D perhaps matching TRBD2 (6 bases). The germline V gene has CDR1 SSHAT and CDR2 FNYEAQ (reference sequence). This CDR3 comprises 21 residues. The CDR3 nucleotides read TGTGCTAGCAGCTTAGAATTGAGCGGGTCCCAGATGACTGGTTTTCTAGAGACCCAGTACTTC. Translated: CASSLELSGSQMTGFLETQYF.

The genes are TRBV5-8 and TRBJ2-7; 10 bases line up with TRBD1. Germline V CDR1 and CDR2: SGHTS, YDEGEE. The J segment lost 3 bases and the V segment lost 4 bases, leaving 7 bases of the junction unmatched. The CDR3 spans 15 residues. CDR3 sequence reads: CASSLGQGPLYEQYF. The CDR3 coding sequence is TGTGCCAGCAGCCTGGGACAGGGGCCCCTCTACGAGCAGTACTTC.

V and J are TRBV4-2 and TRBJ2-5; 12 nucleotides match TRBD2. Germline V gene sequence: CDR1 LGHNA, CDR2 YNFKEQ. The J segment lost 8 bases and the V segment lost 4 bases, leaving 5 bases of the junction unmatched. The CDR3 loop spans 14 amino acids. This CDR3 is CASSPSGGVTTQYF. CDR3 coding DNA: TGTGCCAGCAGCCCTAGCGGGGGGGTAACTACCCAGTACTTC.

The chain uses TRBV6-2 or TRBV6-3 and TRBJ1-6, with D perhaps TRBD1 (5 bases). Trimming shortened V by 2 bases and J by 7 bases, and 15 bases separated the two germline ends. There are 16 residues in the CDR3. From germline, CDR1 is MNHEY and CDR2 SVGEGT. In DNA, the CDR3 is TGTGCCAGCAGTTACGCGAGGACACTCTTAAATTCACCCCTCCACTTT. Translating it yields CASSYARTLLNSPLHF.

This chain connects TRBV5-4 to TRBJ1-6; 9 positions agree with TRBD1. Germline CDR1 is SGHNT and CDR2 is YYREEE (reference sequence). The V gene end was trimmed by 2 bases and the J gene end by 9 bases; junction bases not matched to a gene: 9. This CDR3 is built from 16 residues. The CDR3 is CASSLGQGRISSPLHF. The CDR3 bases are TGTGCCAGCAGCTTAGGACAGGGGCGAATAAGTTCACCCCTCCACTTT. Filled out from reference TRBV5-4 and TRBJ1-6, the complete variable domain reads ETGVTQSPTHLIKTRGQQVTLRCSSQSGHNTVSWYQQALGQGPQFIFQYYREEENGRGNFPPRFSGLQFPNYSSELNVNALELDDSALYLCASSLGQGRISSPLHFGNGTRLTVT.

V and J are TRBV6-5 and TRBJ1-5, with TRBD1 matching 8 bases. The J segment lost 5 bases and the V segment lost 5 bases, leaving 2 bases of the junction unmatched. The CDR3 sequence is 13 residues long. CDR1 and CDR2 from the germline V gene are MNHEY and SVGAGI. The CDR3 spells CASSMDRDQPQHF. CDR3 DNA: TGTGCCAGCAGTATGGACAGGGATCAGCCCCAGCATTTT.